The 22 T cell receptor beta chains in this list originate from one sample, sequenced in a study of OX40 agonist ivuxolimab in advanced cancers. Measured with immunoSEQ multiplex PCR; TCRdb has only the in-frame clones, and not every one. The profile shows 35,000 to 55,000 clones, approximately 90% of them singletons. Sample: CD4+ or CD8+ T cells sorted from blood, taken in a trial of the OX40 agonist ivuxolimab. These receptors came from an adult with an advanced solid tumor such as melanoma, head and neck, liver or kidney cancer.

V usage is TRBV11-2 and J usage is TRBJ1-1; perhaps TRBD1 as D (5 bases). The CDR3 is 12 residues long. In germline, CDR1 is SGHAT, CDR2 FQNNGV. V lost 0 bases, J lost 7 bases, and 6 bases lay in between. The CDR3 region has the DNA TGTGCCAGCAGCTTAGAGGGGCATGAAGCTTTCTTT. This translates into CASSLEGHEAFF.

The count of this clone is one. This rearrangement joins TRBV18 to TRBJ2-7, with D unclear. Between the trimmed V and J ends, which lost 0 bases and 2 bases, there was a span of 11 bases. Looked up from germline, CDR1 is KGHSH and CDR2 is LQKENI. The CDR3 is 15 amino acids. CDR3 residues: CASSPPHRATYEQYF. The CDR3, as DNA: TGTGCCAGCTCACCACCGCATAGGGCAACCTACGAGCAGTACTTC. Based on the CDR3 plus reference TRBV18 and TRBJ2-7, the full variable domain is NAGVMQNPRHLVRRRGQEARLRCSPMKGHSHVYWYRQLPEEGLKFMVYLQKENIIDESGMPKERFSAEFPKEGPSILRIQQVVRGDSAAYFCASSPPHRATYEQYFGPGTRLTVT.

This chain uses TRBV5-6 with TRBJ2-6; D not certain. Trimming removed 0 bases at V and 1 base at J, with 2 bases between. The CDR3 extends over 14 amino acids. Germline CDR1 and CDR2: SGHDT and YYEEEE. The CDR3: CASSLVSGANVLTF. DNA for the CDR3: TGTGCCAGCAGCTTGGTATCTGGGGCCAACGTCCTGACTTTC. The full variable domain, its missing parts supplied by reference TRBV5-6 and TRBJ2-6, is DAGVTQSPTHLIKTRGQQVTLRCSPKSGHDTVSWYQQALGQGPQFIFQYYEEEERQRGNFPDRFSGHQFPNYSSELNVNALLLGDSALYLCASSLVSGANVLTFGAGSRLTVL.

The chain recombines TRBV19 with TRBJ1-1, with D possibly TRBD1 on 5 matching bases. Germline V gene lookup returns CDR1 LNHDA and CDR2 SQIVND (reference sequence). Trimming took off 2 bases at V and 2 bases at J, with 24 bases between the two ends. The CDR3 covers 19 residues. The CDR3 bases are TGTGCCAGTAGTATACATACCATAACCCCCCTGGGGCAAAACACTGAAGCTTTCTTT. Translating gives CASSIHTITPLGQNTEAFF.

The chain carries TRBV11-2 and TRBJ1-4; D is unresolved. This CDR3 region has 11 residues. V shed 6 bases and J shed 8 bases, with 7 bases lying between them. Germline V gene sequence: CDR1 SGHAT, CDR2 FQNNGV. The CDR3 spells CASRGGEKLFF. CDR3 nucleotide sequence: TGTGCCAGCAGGGGAGGGGAAAAACTGTTTTTT.

This clone came up once. This sequence joins TRBV10-2 and TRBJ2-1, with 11 positions matching TRBD2. The CDR3 spans 18 residues. Germline V gives CDR1 WSHSY, CDR2 SAAADI. After removal of 5 bases from V and 0 bases from J, the junction contained 9 bases not matched to a gene. CDR3 residues: CASSPLLAGAPSYNEQFF. CDR3 sequence (DNA): TGCGCCAGCAGTCCACTACTAGCGGGAGCCCCCTCCTACAATGAGCAGTTCTTC.

To note about this clone: This may come from a read error, since a much larger clone is one base off. V gene TRBV5-1 combines with J gene TRBJ1-1; 11 bases map to TRBD1. Germline CDR1 is SGHRS and CDR2 is YFSETQ. This CDR3 comprises 13 residues. V was clipped by 4 bases and J by 4 bases; unmatched bases: 0. CDR3 bases: TGCGCCAGCAGCGGGACAGGGGGCACTGAAGCTTTCTTT. Amino acids: CASSGTGGTEAFF.

The rearrangement uses TRBV6-1 and TRBJ2-5; 11 bases are a match to TRBD2. Trimming removed 3 bases from V and 5 bases from J; junction bases left unmatched: 11. This CDR3 has 17 residues. The germline gives CDR1 MNHNS, CDR2 SASEGT. This CDR3 reads CASSELRTSGYVETQYF. The CDR3 DNA is TGTGCCAGCAGTGAGCTAAGGACTAGCGGGTACGTGGAGACCCAGTACTTC.

J is TRBJ1-5 and V is TRBV11-2; D gene ambiguous. CDR3 size: 14 residues. Trimming pared 2 bases from V and 3 bases from J, leaving 8 bases between. Germline V gene data show CDR1 as SGHAT and CDR2 as FQNNGV. CDR3 sequence (DNA): TGTGCCAGCAGCTTATTCGGGAACAATCAGCCCCAGCATTTT. Its protein is CASSLFGNNQPQHF.

The chain combines TRBV28 with TRBJ2-7; tentative D call: TRBD2 (7 bases). V lost 5 bases, J lost 12 bases, and 17 bases lay in between. CDR1 MDHEN and CDR2 SYDVKM come from the germline V gene. The CDR3 is 12 amino acids. CDR3 sequence: CASSPPRGALYF. DNA of the CDR3: TGTGCCAGCAGTCCCCCTCGGGGGGCCCTGTACTTC.

The chain carries TRBV9 and TRBJ2-3, with D maybe TRBD1 (6 bases). The CDR3 is 14 residues long. Looked up from germline, CDR1 is SGDLS and CDR2 is YYNGEE. V lost 0 bases to trimming and J lost 6 bases, with 11 bases between them. As DNA, the CDR3 is TGTGCCAGCAGCGTAGAGGGGGTGTTGGATACGCAGTATTTT. Translated, it gives CASSVEGVLDTQYF.

The chain carries TRBV9 and TRBJ2-7; TRBD2 matches at 12 bases. V dropped 1 base and J dropped 7; count of bases not matched to a gene: 9. Germline values: CDR1 SGDLS, CDR2 YYNGEE. The CDR3 is made up of 16 amino acids. CDR3 region: CASSVPLAGGLWEQYF. The CDR3 DNA reads TGTGCCAGCAGCGTACCGCTAGCGGGAGGGCTTTGGGAGCAGTACTTC.

The rearrangement joins TRBV10-3 to TRBJ2-7, with 8 bases matching TRBD2. This CDR3 contains 12 residues. J lost 4 bases, V lost 10 bases, and 6 bases had no gene match. Germline V CDR1 and CDR2: ENHRY, SYGVKD. The DNA of the CDR3 is TGTGCCACCACTAGCGGACATTACGAGCAGTACTTC. Translated, it gives CATTSGHYEQYF.

J is TRBJ2-7 and V is TRBV6-1; 9 bases are a match to TRBD2. The CDR3 runs to 16 residues. The V segment lost 2 bases and the J segment 0 bases; nucleotides outside the gene matches: 5. Per the germline V gene, CDR1 is MNHNS and CDR2 is SASEGT. As DNA, the CDR3 is TGTGCCAGCAGTGAATCGGCTAGCGGGAACTCCTACGAGCAGTACTTC. Its translation is CASSESASGNSYEQYF.

This clone was detected only a few times. This chain links TRBV7-9 with TRBJ1-2; 9 nucleotides agree with TRBD1. The CDR3 totals 14 residues. V gave up 10 bases and J gave up 8 bases; unmatched junction bases: 14. Germline V gives CDR1 SEHNR, CDR2 FQNEAQ (reference sequence). CDR3 loop: CATIAGTGHEGYTF. As DNA, the CDR3 is TGTGCCACCATAGCCGGGACAGGGCACGAAGGCTACACCTTC.

This sequence joins TRBV28 and TRBJ2-1, with D hard to call. Between the trimmed V and J ends, which lost 3 bases and 10 bases, there was a span of 10 bases. Germline CDR1 MDHEN, CDR2 SYDVKM. The CDR3 extends over 12 amino acids. The chain's CDR3 is CASSFSLGEQFF. CDR3 sequence (DNA): TGTGCCAGCAGTTTTTCGCTGGGGGAGCAGTTCTTC.

V usage is TRBV6-1 and J usage is TRBJ1-2; a possible D gene is TRBD1 (5 bases). The germline V gene has CDR1 MNHNS and CDR2 SASEGT. Trimming took off 6 bases at V and 4 bases at J, with 9 bases between the two ends. The CDR3 is made up of 12 amino acids. CDR3 in DNA: TGTGCCAGCAGGCCAGGGATCTATGGCTACACCTTC. Translating gives CASRPGIYGYTF.

V gene TRBV2 combines with J gene TRBJ2-3, with D possibly TRBD2 on 5 matching bases. V was trimmed by 6 bases and J by 4 bases, leaving 11 bases between them. Per germline, CDR1 SNHLY and CDR2 FYNNEI. The CDR3 runs 13 residues. In DNA form, the CDR3 reads TGTGCCAGCAGGACTACTAGATCAGATACGCAGTATTTT. Amino acids: CASRTTRSDTQYF.

The chain is built from TRBV11-2 and TRBJ2-2; D gene ambiguous. The V gene lost 1 base and the J gene lost 7 bases, with 4 bases spanning the gap. The CDR3 totals 12 residues. The germline V gene has CDR1 SGHAT and CDR2 FQNNGV. The CDR3 protein is CASSLGVGELFF. The CDR3 DNA reads as TGTGCCAGCAGCTTAGGGGTCGGGGAGCTGTTTTTT.

This chain joins TRBV27 and TRBJ2-7; D remains unclear. Trimming left V 2 bases short and J 0 bases short, with 11 bases between. Germline lookup yields CDR1 MNHEY and CDR2 SMNVEV (reference sequence). CDR3 length: 15 amino acids. The CDR3 loop reads CASSLVSPSSYEQYF. The CDR3 DNA reads as TGTGCCAGCAGTTTAGTCAGTCCCAGCTCCTACGAGCAGTACTTC.

The chain carries TRBV7-9 and TRBJ2-1; possibly TRBD1 for D (6 bases). The CDR3 loop spans 15 amino acids. The germline CDR1 and CDR2 sequences are SEHNR and FQNEAQ (reference sequence). V shed 2 bases and J shed 3 bases, with 11 bases lying between them. CDR3 coding DNA: TGTGCCAGCAGCTTATCAGGGGTGGGCTACAATGAGCAGTTCTTC. It translates to CASSLSGVGYNEQFF. Variable domain in full (rest from reference TRBV7-9 and TRBJ2-1): DTGVSQNPRHKITKRGQNVTFRCDPISEHNRLYWYRQTLGQGPEFLTYFQNEAQLEKSRLLSDRFSAERPKGSFSTLEIQRTEQGDSAMYLCASSLSGVGYNEQFFGPGTRLTVL.

The chain employs TRBV6-1 and TRBJ1-3; no clear D. Germline V CDR1 and CDR2: MNHNS, SASEGT. The CDR3 is made up of 12 amino acids. The V gene lost 8 bases and the J gene lost 4 bases, with 9 bases spanning the gap. The CDR3 region is CASLFAGNTIYF. The DNA for the CDR3 is TGTGCCAGCCTCTTTGCGGGAAACACCATATATTTT.